Here is one TCR beta chain with its context. This specimen belongs to a study of blood T cell repertoires in COVID-19. Per germline, CDR1 LGHDT and CDR2 YNNKEL (reference sequence). The V and J ends lost 5 bases and 4 bases respectively, with 8 bases between them. The CDR3 runs 12 residues. Original analysis: Estimation of nucleated cell counts was performed using reference gene primer amplification. Some clones are missing from TCRdb's copy, which holds only in-frame ones; the method was immunoSEQ multiplex PCR. D and trimming come from the DNA, and the V and J calls and clone size come from that table. Among about 87,000 clones listed, around 83% were seen once.

The sample comprised peripheral blood. The rearrangement joins TRBV3-1 (or the pseudogene TRBV3-2) to TRBJ1-1; D remains unclear. The clonotype comes from a woman aged 70-85 years with acute or convalescent COVID-19. CDR3 bases: TGTGCCAGCAGCTCCGGGAGCACTGAAGCTTTCTTT. It is translated as CASSSGSTEAFF.